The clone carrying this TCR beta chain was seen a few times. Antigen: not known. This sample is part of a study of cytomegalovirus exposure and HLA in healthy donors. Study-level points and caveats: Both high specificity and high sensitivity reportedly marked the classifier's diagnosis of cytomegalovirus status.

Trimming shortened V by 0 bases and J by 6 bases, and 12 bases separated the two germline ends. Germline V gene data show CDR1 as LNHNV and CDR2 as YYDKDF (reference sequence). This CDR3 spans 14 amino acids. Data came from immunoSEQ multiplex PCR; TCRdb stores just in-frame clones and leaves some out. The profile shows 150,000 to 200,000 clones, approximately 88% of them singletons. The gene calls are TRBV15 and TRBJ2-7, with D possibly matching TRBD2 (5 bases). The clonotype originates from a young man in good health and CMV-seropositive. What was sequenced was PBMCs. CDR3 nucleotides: TGTGCCACCAGCAGAGAGTGGGCCGGGGTCGAGCAGTACTTC. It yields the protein CATSREWAGVEQYF.